This T cell receptor (beta chain) was identified during a study of blood T cell repertoires in COVID-19. This clone appeared once. Some clones are missing from TCRdb's copy, which holds only in-frame ones; the method was immunoSEQ multiplex PCR. The sample lists around 140,000 clones, about 83% occurring once. The sequenced material came from peripheral blood. This receptor was obtained from a man in his thirties or forties with COVID-19, enrolled during active disease.

CDR3 sequence: CASSFPGTGANVLTF. CDR3 nucleotide sequence: TGTGCCAGCAGTTTTCCCGGGACTGGGGCCAACGTCCTGACTTTC. The chain combines TRBV28 with TRBJ2-6, with a tentative D call TRBD2 (5 bases). The CDR3 contains 15 residues. Per the germline V gene, CDR1 is MDHEN and CDR2 is SYDVKM. The V gene lost 3 bases and the J gene lost 2 bases, with 8 bases spanning the gap.